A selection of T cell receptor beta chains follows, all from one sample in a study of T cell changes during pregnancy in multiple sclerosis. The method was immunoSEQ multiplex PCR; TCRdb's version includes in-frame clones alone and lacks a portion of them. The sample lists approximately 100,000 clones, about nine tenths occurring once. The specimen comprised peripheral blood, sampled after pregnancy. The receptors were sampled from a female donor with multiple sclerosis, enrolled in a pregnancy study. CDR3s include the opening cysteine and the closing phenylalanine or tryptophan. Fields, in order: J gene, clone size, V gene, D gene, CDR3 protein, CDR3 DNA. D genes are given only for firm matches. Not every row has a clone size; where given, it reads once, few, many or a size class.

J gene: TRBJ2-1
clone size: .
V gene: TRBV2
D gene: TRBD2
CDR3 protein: CASSERAGGIRGSYNEQFF
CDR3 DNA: TGTGCCAGCAGTGAACGGGCCGGGGGGATAAGGGGCTCCTACAATGAGCAGTTCTTC

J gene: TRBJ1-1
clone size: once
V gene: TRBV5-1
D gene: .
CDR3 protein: CASSPWQMNTEAFF
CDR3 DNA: TGCGCCAGCAGCCCCTGGCAGATGAACACTGAAGCTTTCTTT

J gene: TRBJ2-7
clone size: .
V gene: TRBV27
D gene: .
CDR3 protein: CASSPFAGNSYEQYF
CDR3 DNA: TGTGCCAGCAGTCCCTTTGCGGGGAATTCCTACGAGCAGTACTTC

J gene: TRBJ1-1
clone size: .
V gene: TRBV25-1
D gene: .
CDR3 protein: CASSGQGLQNTEAFF
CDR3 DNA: TGTGCCAGCAGTGGGCAGGGCCTCCAGAACACTGAAGCTTTCTTT

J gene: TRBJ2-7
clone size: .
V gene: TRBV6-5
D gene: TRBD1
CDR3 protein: CASSWGQGAYEQYF
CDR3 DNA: TGTGCCAGCAGTTGGGGACAGGGGGCCTACGAGCAGTACTTC

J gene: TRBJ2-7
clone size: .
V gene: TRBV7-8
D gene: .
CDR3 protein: CASSFDPGEQYF
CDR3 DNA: TGTGCCAGCAGTTTTGACCCCGGGGAGCAGTACTTC

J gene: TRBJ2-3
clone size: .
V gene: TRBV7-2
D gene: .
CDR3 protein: CASSLATTLSTDTQYF
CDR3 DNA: TGTGCCAGCAGCTTAGCGACTACACTAAGCACAGATACGCAGTATTTT

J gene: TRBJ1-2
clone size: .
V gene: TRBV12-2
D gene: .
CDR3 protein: CASPKWTGPNYGYTF
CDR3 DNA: TGTGCAAGTCCGAAATGGACAGGACCGAACTATGGCTACACCTTC

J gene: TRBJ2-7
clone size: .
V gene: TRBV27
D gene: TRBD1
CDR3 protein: CASGKVGTGGSEQYF
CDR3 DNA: TGTGCCAGCGGGAAAGTCGGGACAGGGGGATCCGAGCAGTACTTC

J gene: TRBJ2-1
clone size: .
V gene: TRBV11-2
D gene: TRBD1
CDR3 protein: CASSQGTGREQFF
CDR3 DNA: TGTGCCAGCAGCCAAGGGACAGGACGGGAGCAGTTCTTC

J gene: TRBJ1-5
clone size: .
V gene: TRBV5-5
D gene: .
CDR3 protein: CASSFDRGSNQPQHF
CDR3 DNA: TGTGCCAGCAGCTTTGACAGAGGTAGCAATCAGCCCCAGCATTTT

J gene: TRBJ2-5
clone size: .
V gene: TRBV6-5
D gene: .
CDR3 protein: CASSSEPQETQYF
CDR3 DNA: TGTGCCAGCAGTTCGGAGCCCCAAGAGACCCAGTACTTC

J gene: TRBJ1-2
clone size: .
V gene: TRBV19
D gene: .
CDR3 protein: CASSMKGRQYGYTF
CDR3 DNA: TGTGCCAGTAGTATGAAGGGTAGACAGTATGGCTACACCTTC

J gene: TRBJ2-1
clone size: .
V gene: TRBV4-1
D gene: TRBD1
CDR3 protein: CASSHGQGGYNEQFF
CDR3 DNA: TGCGCCAGCAGTCATGGACAGGGAGGATACAATGAGCAGTTCTTC

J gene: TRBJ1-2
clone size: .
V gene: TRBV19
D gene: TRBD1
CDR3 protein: CASSTGGDYGYTF
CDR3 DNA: TGTGCCAGTAGTACAGGGGGAGACTATGGCTACACCTTC

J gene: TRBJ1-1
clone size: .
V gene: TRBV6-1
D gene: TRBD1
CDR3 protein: CASTRQGAYTEAFF
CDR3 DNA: TGTGCCAGCACTAGACAGGGGGCTTACACTGAAGCTTTCTTT

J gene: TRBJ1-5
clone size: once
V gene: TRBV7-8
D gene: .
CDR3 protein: CASSPPVAGSNQPQHF
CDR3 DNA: TGTGCCAGCAGCCCTCCAGTGGCGGGAAGCAATCAGCCCCAGCATTTT

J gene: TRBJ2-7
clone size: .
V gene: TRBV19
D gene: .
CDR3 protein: CASSIGGLSYEQYF
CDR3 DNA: TGTGCCAGTAGTATAGGAGGCCTCTCCTACGAGCAGTACTTC

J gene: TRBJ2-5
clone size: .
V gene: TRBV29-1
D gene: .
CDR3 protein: CSAVGQGETQYF
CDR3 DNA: TGCAGCGCCGTGGGTCAGGGAGAGACCCAGTACTTC

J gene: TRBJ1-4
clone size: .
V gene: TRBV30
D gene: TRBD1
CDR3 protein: CAWSTGTGSGEKLFF
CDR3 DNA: TGTGCCTGGAGTACCGGGACAGGGTCGGGGGAAAAACTGTTTTTT

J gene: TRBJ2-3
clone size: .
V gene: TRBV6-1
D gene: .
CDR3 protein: CASSGGLLSTDTQYF
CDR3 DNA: TGTGCCAGCAGTGGCGGCCTACTGAGCACAGATACGCAGTATTTT

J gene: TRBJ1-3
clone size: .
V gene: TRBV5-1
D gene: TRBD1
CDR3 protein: CASSYQQGGNTIYF
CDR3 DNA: TGCGCCAGCAGCTACCAACAGGGGGGAAACACCATATATTTT

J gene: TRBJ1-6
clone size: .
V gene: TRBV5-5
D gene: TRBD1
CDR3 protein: CASSLRTGGSYNSPLHF
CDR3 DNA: TGTGCCAGCAGCTTGCGGACAGGGGGTTCCTATAATTCACCCCTCCACTTT

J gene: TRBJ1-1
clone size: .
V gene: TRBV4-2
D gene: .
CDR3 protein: CASSQVVGDTEAFF
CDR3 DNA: TGTGCCAGCAGCCAAGTAGTAGGGGACACTGAAGCTTTCTTT

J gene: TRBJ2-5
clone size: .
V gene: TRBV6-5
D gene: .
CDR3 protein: CASSYSLAGETQYF
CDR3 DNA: TGTGCCAGCAGTTACTCGCTAGCTGGGGAGACCCAGTACTTC

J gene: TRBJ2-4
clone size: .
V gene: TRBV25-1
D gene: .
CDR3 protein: CASSEGGGGRIAKNIQYF
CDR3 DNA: TGTGCCAGCAGTGAGGGAGGGGGAGGAAGGATAGCCAAAAACATTCAGTACTTC

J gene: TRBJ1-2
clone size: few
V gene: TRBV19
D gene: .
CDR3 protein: CASSFVGAYGYTF
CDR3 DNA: TGTGCCAGTTCTTTTGTGGGGGCCTATGGCTACACCTTC

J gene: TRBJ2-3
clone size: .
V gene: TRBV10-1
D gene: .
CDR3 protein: CASSEFSVGTDTQYF
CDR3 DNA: TGCGCCAGCAGTGAATTTAGCGTCGGCACAGATACGCAGTATTTT

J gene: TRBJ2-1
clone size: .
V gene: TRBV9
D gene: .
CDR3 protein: CASSVAGSSGYNEQFF
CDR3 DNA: TGTGCCAGCAGCGTAGCAGGGTCCTCGGGCTACAATGAGCAGTTCTTC

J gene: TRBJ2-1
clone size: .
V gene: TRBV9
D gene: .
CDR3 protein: CASSIDLNEQFF
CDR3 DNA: TGTGCCAGCAGCATAGATCTCAATGAGCAGTTCTTC

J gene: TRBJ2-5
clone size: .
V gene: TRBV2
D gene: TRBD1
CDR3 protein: CASRELGQATQETQYF
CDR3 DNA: TGTGCCAGCAGAGAGCTGGGACAGGCAACACAAGAGACCCAGTACTTC

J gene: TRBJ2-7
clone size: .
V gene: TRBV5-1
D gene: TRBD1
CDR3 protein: CASRMGGTGNDEQYF
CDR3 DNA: TGCGCCAGCAGGATGGGGGGGACAGGGAACGACGAGCAGTACTTC

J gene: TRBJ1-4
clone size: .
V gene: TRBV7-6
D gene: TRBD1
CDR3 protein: CASSLSTTGFREKLFF
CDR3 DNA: TGTGCCAGCAGCCTATCGACGACAGGGTTTAGGGAAAAACTGTTTTTT

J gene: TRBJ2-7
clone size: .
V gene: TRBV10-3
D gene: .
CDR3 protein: CAISEPGGSYEQYF
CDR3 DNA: TGTGCCATCAGTGAGCCAGGAGGCAGCTACGAGCAGTACTTC

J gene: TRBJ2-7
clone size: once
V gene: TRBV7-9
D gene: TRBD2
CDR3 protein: CASSPGLAGGIWAREQYF
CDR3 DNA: TGTGCCAGCAGCCCGGGACTAGCGGGGGGGATCTGGGCTCGCGAGCAGTACTTC

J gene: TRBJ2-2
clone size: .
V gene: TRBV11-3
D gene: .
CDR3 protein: CASSLRGSLVAGELFF
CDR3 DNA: TGTGCCAGCAGCTTAAGGGGGAGTCTAGTTGCCGGGGAGCTGTTTTTT

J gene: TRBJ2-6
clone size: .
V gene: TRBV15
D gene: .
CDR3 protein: CATSRLFQSGISSGANVLTF
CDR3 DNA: TGTGCCACCAGCAGACTCTTTCAGTCAGGCATATCATCTGGGGCCAACGTCCTGACTTTC

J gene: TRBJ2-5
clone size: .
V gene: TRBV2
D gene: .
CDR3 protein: CASSGQETQYF
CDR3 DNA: TGTGCCAGCAGCGGTCAAGAGACCCAGTACTTC

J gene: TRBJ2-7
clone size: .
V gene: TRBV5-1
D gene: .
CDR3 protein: CASSLDTTGSYEQYF
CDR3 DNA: TGCGCCAGCAGCTTGGACACCACGGGCTCCTACGAGCAGTACTTC

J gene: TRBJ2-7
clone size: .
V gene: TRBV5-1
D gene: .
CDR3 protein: CASSLRGQGPYEQYF
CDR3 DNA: TGCGCCAGCAGTCTAAGAGGCCAGGGGCCCTACGAGCAGTACTTC

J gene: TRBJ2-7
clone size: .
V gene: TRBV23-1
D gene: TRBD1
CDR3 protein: CASGQSRTGDEQYF
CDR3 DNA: TGCGCCAGCGGTCAATCGAGGACAGGGGACGAGCAGTACTTC

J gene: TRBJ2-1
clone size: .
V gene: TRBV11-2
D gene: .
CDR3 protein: CASSLMQGMYNEQFF
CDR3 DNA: TGTGCCAGCAGCTTAATGCAGGGTATGTACAATGAGCAGTTCTTC

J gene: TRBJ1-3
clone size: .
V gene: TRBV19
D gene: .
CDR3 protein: CASSIGGDGNTIYF
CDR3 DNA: TGTGCCAGTAGTATTGGAGGGGACGGAAACACCATATATTTT

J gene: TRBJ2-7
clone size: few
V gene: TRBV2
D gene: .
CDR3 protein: CASTGNEQYF
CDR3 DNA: TGTGCCAGCACCGGGAACGAGCAGTACTTC

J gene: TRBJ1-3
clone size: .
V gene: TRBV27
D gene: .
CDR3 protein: CATWQGPGNTIYF
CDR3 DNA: TGTGCCACATGGCAGGGGCCTGGAAACACCATATATTTT

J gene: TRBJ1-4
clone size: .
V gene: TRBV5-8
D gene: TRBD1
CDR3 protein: CASSHGTENEKLFF
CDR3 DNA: TGTGCCAGCAGCCACGGGACAGAGAATGAAAAACTGTTTTTT

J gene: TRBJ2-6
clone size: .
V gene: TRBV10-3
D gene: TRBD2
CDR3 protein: CAISLTSGSGANVLTF
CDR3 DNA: TGTGCCATCAGTTTGACTAGCGGCTCTGGGGCCAACGTCCTGACTTTC

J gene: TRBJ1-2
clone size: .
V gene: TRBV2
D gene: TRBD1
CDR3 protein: CASSQDRGRSIYGYTF
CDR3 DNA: TGTGCCAGCAGCCAGGACAGGGGGCGTTCCATCTATGGCTACACCTTC

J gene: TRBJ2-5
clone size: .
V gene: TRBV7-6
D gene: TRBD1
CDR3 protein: CASKVGTGRETQYF
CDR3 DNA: TGTGCCAGCAAAGTAGGGACAGGACGAGAGACCCAGTACTTC

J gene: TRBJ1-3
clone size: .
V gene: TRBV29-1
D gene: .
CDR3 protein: CSVGLGGDGNTIYF
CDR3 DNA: TGCAGCGTTGGTCTCGGGGGAGATGGAAACACCATATATTTT